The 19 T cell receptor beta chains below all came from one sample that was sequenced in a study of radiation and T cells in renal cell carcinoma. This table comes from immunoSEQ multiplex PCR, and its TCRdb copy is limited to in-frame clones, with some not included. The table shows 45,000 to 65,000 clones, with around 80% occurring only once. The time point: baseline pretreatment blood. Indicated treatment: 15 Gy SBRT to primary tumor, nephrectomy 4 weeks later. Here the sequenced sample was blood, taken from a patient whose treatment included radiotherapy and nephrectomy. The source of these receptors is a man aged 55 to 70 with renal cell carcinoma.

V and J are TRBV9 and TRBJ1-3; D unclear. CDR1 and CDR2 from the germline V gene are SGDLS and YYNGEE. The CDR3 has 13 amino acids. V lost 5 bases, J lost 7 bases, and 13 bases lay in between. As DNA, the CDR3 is TGTGCCAGCAGAGGGTTTGGTCGGAACACCATATATTTT. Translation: CASRGFGRNTIYF.

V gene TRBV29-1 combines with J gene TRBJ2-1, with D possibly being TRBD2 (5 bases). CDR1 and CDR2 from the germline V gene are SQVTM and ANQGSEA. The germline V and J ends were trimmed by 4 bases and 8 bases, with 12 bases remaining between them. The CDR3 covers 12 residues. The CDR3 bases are TGCAGCGTTGTCCCGGGAAGGGATGAGCAGTTCTTC. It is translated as CSVVPGRDEQFF.

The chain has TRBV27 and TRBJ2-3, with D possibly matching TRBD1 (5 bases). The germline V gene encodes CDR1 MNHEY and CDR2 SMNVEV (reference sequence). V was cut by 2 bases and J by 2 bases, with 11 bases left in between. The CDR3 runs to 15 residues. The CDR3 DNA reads TGTGCCAGCAGTTTAGGGCCAGGGTCCACAGATACGCAGTATTTT. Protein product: CASSLGPGSTDTQYF.

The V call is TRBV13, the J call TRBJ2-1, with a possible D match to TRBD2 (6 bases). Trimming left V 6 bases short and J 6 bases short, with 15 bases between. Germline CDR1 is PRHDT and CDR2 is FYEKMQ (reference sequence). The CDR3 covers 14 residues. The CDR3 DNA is TGTGCCAGCAGTGGGGGAGGATTATCCAATGAGCAGTTCTTC. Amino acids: CASSGGGLSNEQFF.

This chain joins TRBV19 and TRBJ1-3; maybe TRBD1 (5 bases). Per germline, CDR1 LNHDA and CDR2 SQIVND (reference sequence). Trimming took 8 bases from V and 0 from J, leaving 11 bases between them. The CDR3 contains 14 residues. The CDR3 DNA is TGTGCCAGTGGGCGGCAGGGCTCTGGAAACACCATATATTTT. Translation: CASGRQGSGNTIYF. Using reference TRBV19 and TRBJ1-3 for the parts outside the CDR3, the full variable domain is DGGITQSPKYLFRKEGQNVTLSCEQNLNHDAMYWYRQDPGQGLRLIYYSQIVNDFQKGDIAEGYSVSREKKESFPLTVTSAQKNPTAFYLCASGRQGSGNTIYFGEGSWLTVV.

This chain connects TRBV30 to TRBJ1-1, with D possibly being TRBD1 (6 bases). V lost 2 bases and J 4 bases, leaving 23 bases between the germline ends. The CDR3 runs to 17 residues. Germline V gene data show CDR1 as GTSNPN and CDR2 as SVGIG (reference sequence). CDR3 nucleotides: TGTGCCTGGAGTCCAAGGGGGACCTCAGGGGTGGCCACTGAAGCTTTCTTT. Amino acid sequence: CAWSPRGTSGVATEAFF.

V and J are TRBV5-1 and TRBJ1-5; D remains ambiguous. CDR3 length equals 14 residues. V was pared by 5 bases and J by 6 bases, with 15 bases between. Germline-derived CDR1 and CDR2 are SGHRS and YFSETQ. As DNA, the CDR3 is TGCGCCAGCAGTCCCGGGGAAGGTACTCAGCCCCAGCATTTT. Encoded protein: CASSPGEGTQPQHF.

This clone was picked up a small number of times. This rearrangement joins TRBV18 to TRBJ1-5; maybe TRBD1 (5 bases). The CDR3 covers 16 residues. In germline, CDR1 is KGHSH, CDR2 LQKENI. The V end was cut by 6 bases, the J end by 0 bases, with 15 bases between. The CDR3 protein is CASSPGSSYSNQPQHF. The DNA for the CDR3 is TGTGCCAGCTCCCCAGGGAGCTCCTATAGCAATCAGCCCCAGCATTTT.

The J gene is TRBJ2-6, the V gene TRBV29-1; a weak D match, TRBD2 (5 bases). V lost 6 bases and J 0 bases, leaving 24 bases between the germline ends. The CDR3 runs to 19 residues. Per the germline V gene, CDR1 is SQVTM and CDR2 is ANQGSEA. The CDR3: CSVAGVRETFNSGANVLTF. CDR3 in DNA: TGCAGCGTCGCCGGCGTGAGGGAAACCTTTAACTCTGGGGCCAACGTCCTGACTTTC.

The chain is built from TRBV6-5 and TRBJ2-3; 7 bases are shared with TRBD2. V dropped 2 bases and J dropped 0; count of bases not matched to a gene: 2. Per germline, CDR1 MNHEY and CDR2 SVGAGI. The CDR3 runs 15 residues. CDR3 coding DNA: TGTGCCAGCAGTTACACCGGGGGGAGCACAGATACGCAGTATTTT. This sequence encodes CASSYTGGSTDTQYF.

CDR3 DNA sequence: TGTGCCAGTAGCGGGAGCGGGGGGTTCACAGATACGCAGTATTTT. It encodes CASSGSGGFTDTQYF. The chain links TRBV19 to TRBJ2-3; 9 bases match TRBD2. Per germline, CDR1 LNHDA and CDR2 SQIVND (reference sequence). The CDR3 runs to 15 residues. The trim removed 6 bases at V and 2 bases at J, leaving 6 bases unmatched.

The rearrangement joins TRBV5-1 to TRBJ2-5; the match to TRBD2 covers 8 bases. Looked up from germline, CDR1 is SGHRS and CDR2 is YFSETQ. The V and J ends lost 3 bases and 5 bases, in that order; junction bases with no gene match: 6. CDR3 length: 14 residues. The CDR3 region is CASSSTVAGETQYF. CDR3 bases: TGCGCCAGCAGCTCGACAGTAGCGGGGGAGACCCAGTACTTC.

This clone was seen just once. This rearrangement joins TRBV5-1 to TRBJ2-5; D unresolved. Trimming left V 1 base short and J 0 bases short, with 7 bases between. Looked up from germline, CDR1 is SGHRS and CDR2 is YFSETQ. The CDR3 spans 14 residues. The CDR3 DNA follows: TGCGCCAGCAGCTTGAGGGCAGACCAAGAGACCCAGTACTTC. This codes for CASSLRADQETQYF.

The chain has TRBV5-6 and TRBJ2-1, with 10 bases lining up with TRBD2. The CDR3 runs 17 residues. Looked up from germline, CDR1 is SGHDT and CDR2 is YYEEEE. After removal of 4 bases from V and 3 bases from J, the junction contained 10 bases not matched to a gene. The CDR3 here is CASSPASGRGYYNEQFF. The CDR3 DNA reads TGTGCCAGCAGCCCCGCCAGCGGGAGGGGATACTACAATGAGCAGTTCTTC.

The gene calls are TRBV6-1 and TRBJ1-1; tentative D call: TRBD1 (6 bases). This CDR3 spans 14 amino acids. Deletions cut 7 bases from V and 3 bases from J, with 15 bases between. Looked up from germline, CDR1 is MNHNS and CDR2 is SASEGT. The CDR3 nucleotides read TGTGCCAGCAAACAGGGATGGGTCGACACTGAAGCTTTCTTT. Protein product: CASKQGWVDTEAFF.

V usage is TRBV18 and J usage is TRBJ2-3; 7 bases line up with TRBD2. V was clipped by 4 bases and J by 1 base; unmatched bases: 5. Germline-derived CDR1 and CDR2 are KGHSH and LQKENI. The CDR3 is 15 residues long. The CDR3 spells CASSREGFGTDTQYF. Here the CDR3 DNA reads TGTGCCAGCTCACGGGAGGGCTTCGGCACAGATACGCAGTATTTT.

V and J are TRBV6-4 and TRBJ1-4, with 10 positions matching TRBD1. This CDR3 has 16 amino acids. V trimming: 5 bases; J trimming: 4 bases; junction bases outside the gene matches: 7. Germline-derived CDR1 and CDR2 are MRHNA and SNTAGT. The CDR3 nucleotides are TGTGCCAGCAGTCGGACAGGGGGGCGCGATAATGAAAAACTGTTTTTT. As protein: CASSRTGGRDNEKLFF.

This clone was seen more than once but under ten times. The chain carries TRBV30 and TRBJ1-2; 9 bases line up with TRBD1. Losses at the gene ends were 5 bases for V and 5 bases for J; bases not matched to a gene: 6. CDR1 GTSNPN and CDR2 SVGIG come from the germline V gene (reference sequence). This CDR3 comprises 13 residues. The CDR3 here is CAWDYRGPYGYTF. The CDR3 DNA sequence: TGTGCCTGGGACTACAGGGGGCCATATGGCTACACCTTC.

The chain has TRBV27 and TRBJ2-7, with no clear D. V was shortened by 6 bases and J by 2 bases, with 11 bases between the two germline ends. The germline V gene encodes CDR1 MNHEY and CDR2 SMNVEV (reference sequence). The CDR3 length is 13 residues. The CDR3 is CASRKTGAYEQYF. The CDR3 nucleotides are TGTGCCAGCAGAAAGACGGGTGCCTACGAGCAGTACTTC.